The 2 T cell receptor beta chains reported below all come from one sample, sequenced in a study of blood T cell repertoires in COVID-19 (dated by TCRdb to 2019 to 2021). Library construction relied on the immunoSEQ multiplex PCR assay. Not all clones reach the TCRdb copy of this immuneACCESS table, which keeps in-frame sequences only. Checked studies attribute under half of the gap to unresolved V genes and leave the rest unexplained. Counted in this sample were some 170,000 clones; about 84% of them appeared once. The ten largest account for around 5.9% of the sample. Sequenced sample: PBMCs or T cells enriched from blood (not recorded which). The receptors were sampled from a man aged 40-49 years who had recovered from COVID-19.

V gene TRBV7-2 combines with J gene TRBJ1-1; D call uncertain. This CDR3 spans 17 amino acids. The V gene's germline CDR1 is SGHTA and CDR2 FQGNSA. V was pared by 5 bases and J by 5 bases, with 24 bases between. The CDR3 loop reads CASSLQRDGLVKTEAFF. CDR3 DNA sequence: TGTGCCAGCAGCCTACAAAGAGACGGTCTAGTAAAGACTGAAGCTTTCTTT.

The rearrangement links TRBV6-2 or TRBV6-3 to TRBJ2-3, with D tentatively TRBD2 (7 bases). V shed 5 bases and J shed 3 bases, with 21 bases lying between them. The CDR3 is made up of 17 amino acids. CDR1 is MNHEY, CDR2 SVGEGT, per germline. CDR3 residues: CASSAPSTGGQTDTQYF. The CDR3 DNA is TGTGCCAGCAGTGCCCCGTCGACGGGGGGCCAGACAGATACGCAGTATTTT.